This TCR beta chain derives from a study of OX40 agonist ivuxolimab in advanced cancers. Study-wide context: Anti-PD-1, anti-PD-L1 or anti-CTLA-4 therapy given earlier was allowed, and roughly 40% had some.

Whole-study results and caveats: Averaged across samples, CD8+ T cells carried more expanded clones than CD4+ did.

TCRdb keeps only in-frame clones here, not all; method: immunoSEQ multiplex PCR. The sample lists 60,000 or so clones; around 87% were seen once. Patients were ruled out by autoimmune disease history or systemic immunosuppression. Collection of blood occurred at baseline, at cycle 4 day 1, and at cycle 7 day 1. Comments on this clone: Its antigen is still unknown.

The sample consisted of CD4+ or CD8+ T cells sorted from blood, taken in a trial of the OX40 agonist ivuxolimab. The TCR originated in an adult with an advanced solid tumor such as melanoma, head and neck, liver or kidney cancer.

CDR3 in DNA: TGCGCCAGCAGCCAAGGGGACATGCGCCTCTATGGCTACACCTTC. This translates into CASSQGDMRLYGYTF. The gene calls are TRBV4-1 and TRBJ1-2; D might be TRBD1 (6 bases). The CDR3 has 15 amino acids. Trimming took off 1 base at V and 4 bases at J, with 13 bases between the two ends. Germline CDR1 MGHRA, CDR2 YSYEKL.